This T cell receptor beta chain originates from a study of T cell changes during pregnancy in multiple sclerosis. Some clones are missing from TCRdb's copy, which holds only in-frame ones; the method was immunoSEQ multiplex PCR. Found here are 95,000 to 100,000 clones, 91% of them singletons; the top ten hold around 3.1%. Germline values: CDR1 SGHRS, CDR2 YFSETQ. The CDR3 covers 14 residues. V gave up 4 bases and J gave up 3 bases; unmatched junction bases: 7. Sequenced material: peripheral blood, taken in the second trimester of pregnancy. The chain recombines TRBV5-1 with TRBJ2-7, with TRBD1 identical over 7 bases. This TCR was recovered from a female donor with multiple sclerosis, enrolled in a pregnancy study. CDR3 region: CASSAGDSRYEQYF. CDR3 bases: TGCGCCAGCAGCGCAGGGGACAGTCGCTACGAGCAGTACTTC.